This TCR beta chain emerged from a study of blood T cell repertoires in COVID-19. Data came from immunoSEQ multiplex PCR; TCRdb stores just in-frame clones and leaves some out. The table has about 190,000 clones, around four fifths seen once; the top ten hold approximately 3%. This CDR3 has 12 amino acids. Germline CDR1 MNHNY, CDR2 SVGAGI (reference sequence). Trimming shortened V by 6 bases and J by 2 bases, and 7 bases separated the two germline ends. The TCR was taken from a woman aged 80 or over with active or convalescent COVID-19. V usage is TRBV6-6 and J usage is TRBJ1-1, with D possibly being TRBD1 (5 bases). The sample comprised peripheral blood. CDR3 amino acids: CASRQGNTEAFF. The DNA for the CDR3 is TGTGCCAGCAGGCAGGGCAACACTGAAGCTTTCTTT.